A single T cell receptor (beta chain) is shown here with its context. Its antigen is unidentified. The data derive from a study of cytomegalovirus exposure and HLA in healthy donors. In the study overall: Earlier, roughly 180 million T cells were analyzed, and more than 100 million unique TCR beta sequences were found among them.

PCR was performed using 60 Vbeta and 13 Jbeta primers. Clones were read by immunoSEQ multiplex PCR, and TCRdb kept only the in-frame ones, dropping some. The sample records 120,000 to 150,000 clones, just over 70% being singletons. Study-wide results and caveats: The study carried out a later analysis of TCR beta sequences. It associated 15,000 to 20,000 of them with specific HLA alleles at a false discovery rate of 0.05. The study put around 180 TCR beta chains on its list as cytomegalovirus-associated. Equally common other TCR beta chains were less clonally expanded than HLA-associated ones, a later analysis found.

Germline V CDR1 and CDR2: SGHTA, FQGNSA. V lost 1 base, J lost 8 bases, and 21 bases lay in between. The CDR3 totals 17 residues. The source of this sequence is a woman aged 25-40 years in good health and CMV-seronegative. The sample consisted of PBMCs. The chain has TRBV7-2 and TRBJ2-1; D perhaps matches TRBD1 (7 bases). CDR3 residues: CASSLEGWAGGFDEQFF. The CDR3 DNA is TGTGCCAGCAGCTTAGAAGGGTGGGCAGGGGGGTTTGATGAGCAGTTCTTC.